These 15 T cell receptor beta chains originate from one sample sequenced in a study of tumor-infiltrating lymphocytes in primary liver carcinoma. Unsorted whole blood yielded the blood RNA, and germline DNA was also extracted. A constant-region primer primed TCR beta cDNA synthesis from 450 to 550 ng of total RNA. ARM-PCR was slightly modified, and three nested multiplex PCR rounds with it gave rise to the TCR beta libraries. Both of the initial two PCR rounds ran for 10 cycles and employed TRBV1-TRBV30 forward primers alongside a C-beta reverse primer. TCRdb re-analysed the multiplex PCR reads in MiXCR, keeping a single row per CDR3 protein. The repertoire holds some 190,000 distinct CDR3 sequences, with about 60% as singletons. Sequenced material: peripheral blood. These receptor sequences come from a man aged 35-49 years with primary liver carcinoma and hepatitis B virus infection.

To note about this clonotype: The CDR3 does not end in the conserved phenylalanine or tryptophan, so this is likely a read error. CDR3 sequence reads: CSGQGYNEQFL. CDR3 in DNA: TGCAGCGGACAGGGGTACAATGAGCAGTTCTTA. The chain recombines TRBV29-1 with TRBJ2-1; 8 bases match TRBD1. Germline V gene data show CDR1 as SQVTM and CDR2 as ANQGSEA. Germline trimming cut 7 bases from V and 4 bases from J; bases unmatched to any gene: 0. CDR3 length equals 11 residues.

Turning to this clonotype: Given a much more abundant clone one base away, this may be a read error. The CDR3 region is CSVGGGGTEAFF. Written as DNA, the CDR3 is TGCAGCGTTGGTGGGGGGGGCACTGAAGCTTTCTTT. The chain links TRBV29-1 to TRBJ1-1, with a weak D call TRBD1 (5 bases). CDR3 length equals 12 residues. The germline V and J ends were trimmed by 4 bases and 4 bases, with 10 bases remaining between them. The germline CDR1 and CDR2 sequences are SQVTM and ANQGSEA.

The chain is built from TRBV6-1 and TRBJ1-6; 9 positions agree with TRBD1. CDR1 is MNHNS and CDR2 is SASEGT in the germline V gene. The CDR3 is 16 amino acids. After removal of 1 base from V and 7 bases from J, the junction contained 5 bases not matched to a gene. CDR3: CASSEDRGLRNSPLHF. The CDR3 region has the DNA TGTGCCAGCAGTGAAGACAGGGGGCTCCGGAATTCACCCCTCCACTTT.

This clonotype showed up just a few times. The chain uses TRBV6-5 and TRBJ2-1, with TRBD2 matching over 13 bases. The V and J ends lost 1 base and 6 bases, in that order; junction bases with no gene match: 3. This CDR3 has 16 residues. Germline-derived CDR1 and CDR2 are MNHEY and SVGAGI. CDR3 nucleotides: TGTGCCAGCAGTTACTTGGGACTAGCGGGATCCAATGAGCAGTTCTTC. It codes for CASSYLGLAGSNEQFF.

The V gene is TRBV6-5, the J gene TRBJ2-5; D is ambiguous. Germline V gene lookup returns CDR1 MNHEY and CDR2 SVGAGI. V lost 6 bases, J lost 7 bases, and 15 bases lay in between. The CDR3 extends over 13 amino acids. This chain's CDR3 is CASRRPPLGTQYF. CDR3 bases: TGTGCCAGCAGGCGGCCTCCCCTCGGGACCCAGTACTTC.

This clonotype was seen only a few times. CDR3 DNA sequence: TGTGCCAGCAGTGATCGGGGAGTCAGCAATCAGCCCCAGCATTTT. The encoded protein is CASSDRGVSNQPQHF. The chain has TRBV6-1 and TRBJ1-5; D remains unclear. This CDR3 comprises 15 residues. Germline V CDR1 and CDR2: MNHNS, SASEGT. Trimming shortened V by 3 bases and J by 1 base, and 10 bases separated the two germline ends.

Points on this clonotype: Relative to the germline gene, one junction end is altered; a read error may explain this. CDR3 coding DNA: TGCAGCGCTGAGACAACCTACGAGCACTACTTC. This translates into CSAETTYEHYF. The rearrangement joins TRBV29-1 to TRBJ2-7, with no clear D. Germline V gene sequence: CDR1 SQVTM, CDR2 ANQGSEA. This CDR3 is built from 11 residues.

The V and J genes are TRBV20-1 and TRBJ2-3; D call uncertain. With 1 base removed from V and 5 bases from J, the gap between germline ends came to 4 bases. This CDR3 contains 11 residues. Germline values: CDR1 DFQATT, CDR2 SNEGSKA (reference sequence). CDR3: CSARVLDTQYF. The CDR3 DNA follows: TGCAGTGCTAGAGTACTAGATACGCAGTATTTT.

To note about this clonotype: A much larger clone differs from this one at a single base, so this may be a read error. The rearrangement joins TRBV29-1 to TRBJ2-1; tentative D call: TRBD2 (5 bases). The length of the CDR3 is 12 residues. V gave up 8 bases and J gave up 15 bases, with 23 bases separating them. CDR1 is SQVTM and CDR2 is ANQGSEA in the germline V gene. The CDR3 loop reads CSIHRDPGVLFF. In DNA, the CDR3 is TGCAGCATCCATCGGGATCCAGGAGTACTGTTCTTC.

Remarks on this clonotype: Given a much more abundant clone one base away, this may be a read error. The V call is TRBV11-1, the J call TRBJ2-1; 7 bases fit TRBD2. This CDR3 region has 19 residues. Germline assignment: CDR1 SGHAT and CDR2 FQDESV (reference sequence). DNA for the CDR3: TGTGACAGCAGCTTAGAGGGTTTGAGGGAGGGAAAAATAATCAATGAGCAGTTCTTC. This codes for CDSSLEGLREGKIINEQFF.

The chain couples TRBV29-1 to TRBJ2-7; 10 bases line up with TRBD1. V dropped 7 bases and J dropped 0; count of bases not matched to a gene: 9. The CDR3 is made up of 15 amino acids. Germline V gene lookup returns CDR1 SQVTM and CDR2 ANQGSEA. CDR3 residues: CSGGRQGANSYEQYF. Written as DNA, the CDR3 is TGCAGCGGCGGAAGACAGGGGGCCAACTCCTACGAGCAGTACTTC.

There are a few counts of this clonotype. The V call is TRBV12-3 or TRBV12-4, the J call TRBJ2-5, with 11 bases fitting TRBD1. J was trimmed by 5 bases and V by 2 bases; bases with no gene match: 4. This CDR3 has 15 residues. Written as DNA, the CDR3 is TGTGCCAGCAGTTTAATGGGACAGGGGGTTGAGACCCAGTACTTC. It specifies CASSLMGQGVETQYF.

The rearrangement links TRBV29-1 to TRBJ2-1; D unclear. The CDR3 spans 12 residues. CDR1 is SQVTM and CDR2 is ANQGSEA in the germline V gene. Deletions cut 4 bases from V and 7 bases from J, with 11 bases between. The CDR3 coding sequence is TGCAGCGTTGGATGGAGTGAAAATGAGCAGTTCTTC. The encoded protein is CSVGWSENEQFF.

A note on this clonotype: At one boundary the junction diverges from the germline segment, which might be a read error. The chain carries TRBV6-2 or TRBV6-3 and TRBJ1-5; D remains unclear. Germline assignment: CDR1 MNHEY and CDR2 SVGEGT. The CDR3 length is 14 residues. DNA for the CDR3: TGTGCCGGCAGTTACTATGGCGGGAATCAGCCCCAGCATTTT. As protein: CAGSYYGGNQPQHF.

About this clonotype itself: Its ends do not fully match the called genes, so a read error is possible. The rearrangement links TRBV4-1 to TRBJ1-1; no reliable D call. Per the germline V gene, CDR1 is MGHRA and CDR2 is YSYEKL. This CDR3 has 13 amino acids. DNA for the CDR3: TGCACCAGCAGCCAAGCCACGAACACTGAAGCTTTCTTT. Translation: CTSSQATNTEAFF.